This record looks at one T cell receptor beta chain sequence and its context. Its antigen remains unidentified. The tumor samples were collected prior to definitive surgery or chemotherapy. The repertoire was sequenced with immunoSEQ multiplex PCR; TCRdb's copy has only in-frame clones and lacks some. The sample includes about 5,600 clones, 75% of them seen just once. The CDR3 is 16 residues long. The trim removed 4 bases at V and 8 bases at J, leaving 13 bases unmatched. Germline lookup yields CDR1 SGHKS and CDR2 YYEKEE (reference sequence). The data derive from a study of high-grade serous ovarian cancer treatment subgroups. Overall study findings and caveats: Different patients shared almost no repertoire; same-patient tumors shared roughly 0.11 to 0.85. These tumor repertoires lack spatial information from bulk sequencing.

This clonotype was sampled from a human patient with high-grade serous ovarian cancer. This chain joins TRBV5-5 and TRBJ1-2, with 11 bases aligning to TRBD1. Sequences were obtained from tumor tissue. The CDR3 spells CASSPGQGAVGGGYTF. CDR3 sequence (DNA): TGTGCCAGCAGCCCAGGACAGGGGGCGGTTGGTGGAGGCTACACCTTC.